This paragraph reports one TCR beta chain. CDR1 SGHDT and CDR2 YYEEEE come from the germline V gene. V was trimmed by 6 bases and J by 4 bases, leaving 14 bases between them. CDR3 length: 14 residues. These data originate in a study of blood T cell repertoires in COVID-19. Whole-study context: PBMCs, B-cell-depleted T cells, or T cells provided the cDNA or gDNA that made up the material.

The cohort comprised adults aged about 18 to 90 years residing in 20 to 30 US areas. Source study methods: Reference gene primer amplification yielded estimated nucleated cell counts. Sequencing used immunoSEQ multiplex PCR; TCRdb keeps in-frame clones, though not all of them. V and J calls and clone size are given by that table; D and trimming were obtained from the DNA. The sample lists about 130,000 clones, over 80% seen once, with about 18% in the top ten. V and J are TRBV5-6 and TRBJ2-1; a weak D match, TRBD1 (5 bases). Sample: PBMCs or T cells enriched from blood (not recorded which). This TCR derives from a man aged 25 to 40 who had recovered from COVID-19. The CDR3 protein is CASTVMSGYNEQFF. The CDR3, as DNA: TGTGCCAGCACCGTCATGTCAGGGTACAATGAGCAGTTCTTC.